The sequence of this TCR beta chain was determined in a study of blood T cell repertoires in COVID-19. Looking at the study overall: Samples taken during acute and convalescent COVID-19 were collected in the United States, Italy and Spain. Sources were T cells, B-cell-depleted T cells, or PBMCs; the material itself was cDNA or gDNA.

In the original analysis: The authors estimated nucleated cell counts from reference gene primer amplification. Sequenced by immunoSEQ multiplex PCR; TCRdb stores in-frame clones only, minus some. The V and J calls and clone size were taken over from that table, and D and trimming were inferred from the DNA. In the table there are over 200,000 clones, around nine tenths of which are singletons. With V trimmed by 3 bases and J by 3 bases, 2 bases remained unmatched. CDR1 SGHDT and CDR2 YYEEEE come from the germline V gene. This CDR3 has 13 residues. The genes are TRBV5-6 and TRBJ1-1, with 7 bases matching TRBD1. The clonotype was recovered from a man between 40 and 49 years old who had recovered from COVID-19. The specimen was peripheral blood. Here the CDR3 DNA reads TGTGCCAGCAGCTACGGGACAGACACTGAAGCTTTCTTT. Translated, it gives CASSYGTDTEAFF.